This T cell receptor beta chain was sequenced in a study of T cells in Graves' hyperthyroidism and ophthalmopathy. In the study overall: Before any treatment, at initial diagnosis, peripheral blood was collected.

The study defined stable Graves' hyperthyroidism as no ophthalmopathy progression within 18 months. The study excluded patients with uncontrolled infection, other autoimmune disease, pregnancy or lactation. Based on clinical symptoms, serum thyroxine and TRAb, thyroid ultrasound and orbital computed tomography, diagnoses were reached. Amplified TCR beta CDR3 regions came from RNA transcripts. During a first-round RT-PCR of the TCR CDR3, the HTBI primer set was used. TCRdb independently ran MiXCR on the multiplex PCR reads; one entry per CDR3 protein. The profile covers 650,000 to 700,000 distinct CDR3 sequences, with roughly 17% appearing a single time and about 16% taken by the ten largest. CDR1 and CDR2 (germline): LNHDA, SQIVND (reference sequence). The CDR3 has 16 residues. The J segment lost 0 bases and the V segment lost 4 bases, leaving 7 bases of the junction unmatched.

The chain carries TRBV19 and TRBJ1-2, with 8 bases lining up with TRBD1. This TCR came from a man between 45 and 60 years old with Graves' hyperthyroidism. The sequenced sample was blood. CDR3 sequence reads: CASSTSGQGPNYGYTF. CDR3 in DNA: TGTGCCAGTAGTACCTCTGGACAGGGACCTAACTATGGCTACACCTTC. The variable domain in full, completed from reference TRBV19 and TRBJ1-2, reads DGGITQSPKYLFRKEGQNVTLSCEQNLNHDAMYWYRQDPGQGLRLIYYSQIVNDFQKGDIAEGYSVSREKKESFPLTVTSAQKNPTAFYLCASSTSGQGPNYGYTFGSGTRLTVV.